The 21 T cell receptor beta chains below come from one sample, sequenced in a study of regulatory T cells in long-lasting Graves disease. Stated time point: newly diagnosed GD, antithyroid drugs for less than 3 months. RNA extracted from PBMCs served as the sequencing template. Building of the TCR beta libraries involved iRepertoire HTBI primers and Arm-PCR of CDR3 regions. TCRdb re-analysed the multiplex PCR reads in MiXCR, keeping a single row per CDR3 protein. Of about 310,000 distinct CDR3 sequences in the sample, 15% to 20% are singletons; the top ten hold 38%. Sequencing used peripheral blood mononuclear cells (PBMCs), obtained at new diagnosis, from a patient treated with antithyroid drugs. These receptors were obtained from a female donor with Graves disease.

V usage is TRBV27 and J usage is TRBJ2-1, with D tentatively TRBD2 (6 bases). CDR3 length: 13 residues. Germline CDR1 is MNHEY and CDR2 is SMNVEV (reference sequence). V dropped 7 bases and J dropped 5 bases, with 12 bases sitting between them. The CDR3 sequence is CASKRARNNEQFF. DNA for the CDR3: TGTGCCAGCAAGCGGGCGCGCAACAATGAGCAGTTCTTC.

The rearrangement joins TRBV9 to TRBJ1-6; 7 bases are a match to TRBD1. Germline V lookup: CDR1 SGDLS, CDR2 YYNGEE. This CDR3 spans 15 amino acids. V was pared by 0 bases and J by 7 bases, with 4 bases of the junction left unmatched. The CDR3 sequence is CASSVDGTVNSPLHF. The CDR3 bases are TGTGCCAGCAGCGTAGATGGGACAGTGAATTCACCCCTCCACTTT.

This clonotype came up once. The chain links TRBV7-9 to TRBJ2-7; D not resolved. V shed 5 bases and J shed 4 bases, with 12 bases lying between them. This CDR3 contains 13 residues. Germline lookup yields CDR1 SEHNR and CDR2 FQNEAQ (reference sequence). The CDR3 coding sequence is TGTGCCAGCAGCCTGGACGCAATTTACGAGCAGTACTTC. It translates to CASSLDAIYEQYF.

This clonotype came up many times. V and J are TRBV28 and TRBJ2-3; D assignment may be TRBD1 or TRBD2 (5 bases each). This CDR3 region has 17 residues. V shed 4 bases and J shed 2 bases, with 19 bases lying between them. Per the germline V gene, CDR1 is MDHEN and CDR2 is SYDVKM. This CDR3 reads CASSYGTAEADTDTQYF. In nucleotides, the CDR3 is TGTGCCAGCAGTTACGGGACCGCCGAAGCTGACACAGATACGCAGTATTTT.

Many counts were recorded for this clonotype. CDR3 residues: CASSPVRDTEAFF. CDR3 nucleotide sequence: TGTGCCAGCAGCCCTGTCCGGGACACTGAAGCTTTCTTT. V is TRBV28 and J is TRBJ1-1; no clear D gene. Between the trimmed V and J ends, which lost 6 bases and 3 bases, there was a span of 11 bases. Germline assignment: CDR1 MDHEN and CDR2 SYDVKM. The CDR3 length is 13 residues.

This clonotype was counted a few times. V and J are TRBV10-2 and TRBJ2-2; 11 nucleotides match TRBD1. Germline loops: CDR1 WSHSY, CDR2 SAAADI. The V segment lost 6 bases and the J segment 7 bases; nucleotides outside the gene matches: 4. This CDR3 has 14 amino acids. CDR3 loop: CASSRDRGVGELFF. CDR3 coding DNA: TGCGCCAGCAGCCGGGACAGGGGGGTCGGGGAGCTGTTTTTT.

This clonotype was detected ten times or more. V and J are TRBV28 and TRBJ2-1; 9 bases are a match to TRBD2. CDR1 is MDHEN, CDR2 SYDVKM, per germline. The trim removed 7 bases at V and 5 bases at J, leaving 6 bases unmatched. This CDR3 is built from 14 residues. The CDR3 nucleotides read TGTGCCAGCAAGACTAGCGGAACTAACAATGAGCAGTTCTTC. As protein: CASKTSGTNNEQFF. The whole variable domain, remainder taken from reference TRBV28 and TRBJ2-1, is DVKVTQSSRYLVKRTGEKVFLECVQDMDHENMFWYRQDPGLGLRLIYFSYDVKMKEKGDIPEGYSVSREKKERFSLILESASTNQTSMYLCASKTSGTNNEQFFGPGTRLTVL.

This chain links TRBV6-2 or TRBV6-3 with TRBJ2-4, with TRBD2 identical over 13 bases. Germline V CDR1 and CDR2: MNHEY, SVGEGT. The CDR3 is 18 amino acids. The junction had 9 bases not matched to a gene; V was cut back by 6 bases and J by 1 base. The CDR3 DNA is TGTGCCAGCAGGCCGGGACTAGCGGGAAAGGGGGCCAAAAACATTCAGTACTTC. Protein product: CASRPGLAGKGAKNIQYF.

The rearrangement uses TRBV6-1 and TRBJ2-2, with TRBD2 matching 11 bases. Germline V gene data show CDR1 as MNHNS and CDR2 as SASEGT. Trimming removed 11 bases from V and 4 bases from J; junction bases left unmatched: 15. This CDR3 is 17 amino acids long. CDR3 residues: CADRGVAGGPGTGELFF. DNA of the CDR3: TGTGCCGACCGAGGGGTAGCGGGAGGGCCGGGCACCGGGGAGCTGTTTTTT.

This clonotype came up a few times. V is TRBV6-2 or TRBV6-3 and J is TRBJ2-5; no definite D call. With 6 bases removed from V and 5 bases from J, the gap between germline ends came to 19 bases. There are 15 residues in the CDR3. The V gene's germline CDR1 is MNHEY and CDR2 SVGEGT. CDR3 nucleotides: TGTGCCAGCAGCCCCGGTAGGGATATTGCGGAGACCCAGTACTTC. Its protein is CASSPGRDIAETQYF.

This clonotype was counted at least ten times. The junction and the germline gene differ at one end; a read error may be behind it. This chain links TRBV12-3 or TRBV12-4 with TRBJ2-3; 9 positions agree with TRBD2. This CDR3 is built from 16 residues. The DNA of the CDR3 is TGTGCCAGCAGTGGGATAGCGGGAGCGATCACAGTTACGCAGTATTTT. Translated: CASSGIAGAITVTQYF.

The sample holds one count of this clonotype. The V call is TRBV2, the J call TRBJ1-4; D possibly corresponds to TRBD1 (5 bases). CDR1 is SNHLY and CDR2 is FYNNEI in the germline V gene. Trimming removed 6 bases from V and 12 bases from J, with 23 bases in between. The CDR3 length is 15 residues. CDR3: CASSPDWGSAIQLFF. The CDR3 region has the DNA TGTGCCAGCAGCCCAGACTGGGGCTCGGCCATTCAACTGTTTTTT.

At least ten counts were recorded for this clonotype. The rearrangement links TRBV5-6 to TRBJ2-7, with a weak D call TRBD1 (5 bases). Germline V gene data show CDR1 as SGHDT and CDR2 as YYEEEE. This CDR3 is built from 14 residues. V dropped 3 bases and J dropped 2 bases, with 12 bases sitting between them. DNA of the CDR3: TGTGCCAGCAGCTCCCCGACAGCCCCCTACGAGCAGTACTTC. Its protein is CASSSPTAPYEQYF.

This clonotype was seen repeatedly, ten times or more. V is TRBV12-5 and J is TRBJ1-1; D possibly corresponds to TRBD1 (5 bases). The CDR3 is 15 residues long. V lost 5 bases and J 4 bases, leaving 17 bases between the germline ends. Germline assignment: CDR1 LGHNT and CDR2 FRNRAP. The CDR3 DNA reads as TGTGCTAGTGGTCCCCGGGGGGGAAGAGGCACTGAAGCTTTCTTT. This translates into CASGPRGGRGTEAFF. Together with reference TRBV12-5 and TRBJ1-1, the CDR3 gives the full variable domain: DARVTQTPRHKVTEMGQEVTMRCQPILGHNTVFWYRQTMMQGLELLAYFRNRAPLDDSGMPKDRFSAEMPDATLATLKIQPSEPRDSAVYFCASGPRGGRGTEAFFGQGTRLTVV.

This clonotype was counted many times. J is TRBJ1-6 and V is TRBV6-5; D perhaps matches TRBD1 (6 bases). The CDR3 runs 15 residues. V was pared by 0 bases and J by 8 bases, with 11 bases between. Germline-derived CDR1 and CDR2 are MNHEY and SVGAGI. The CDR3 DNA sequence: TGTGCCAGCAGTTACTCGCTGTCAGGGGATTCACCCCTCCACTTT. It yields the protein CASSYSLSGDSPLHF.

CDR3 amino acids: CASSPGTGGGRAKNIQYF. Written as DNA, the CDR3 is TGTGCCAGCAGCCCCGGGACAGGGGGCGGTCGGGCCAAAAACATTCAGTACTTC. V gene TRBV14 combines with J gene TRBJ2-4; TRBD1 agrees at 12 bases. CDR3 length: 18 residues. Per germline, CDR1 SGHDN and CDR2 FVKESK. V dropped 4 bases and J dropped 1; count of bases not matched to a gene: 8.

This clonotype was found many times. The chain is built from TRBV5-1 and TRBJ2-1, with D possibly matching TRBD1 (6 bases). This CDR3 is 13 amino acids long. Trimming cost V 7 bases and J 4 bases, with 12 bases left between them. Germline assignment: CDR1 SGHRS and CDR2 YFSETQ. CDR3 nucleotides: TGCGCCAGCCGCACACAGGGTTACAATGAGCAGTTCTTC. Its translation is CASRTQGYNEQFF.

This clonotype was counted ten times or more. V gene TRBV2 combines with J gene TRBJ2-5, with 7 bases aligning to TRBD1. V dropped 8 bases and J dropped 5; count of bases not matched to a gene: 11. Germline V CDR1 and CDR2: SNHLY, FYNNEI. The CDR3 runs 14 residues. The CDR3 reads CASPRDSMSETQYF. Written as DNA, the CDR3 is TGTGCCAGCCCGAGGGACAGCATGTCGGAGACCCAGTACTTC.

The rearrangement links TRBV7-3 to TRBJ2-1, with TRBD2 matching 8 bases. The CDR3 totals 16 residues. V shed 5 bases, J shed 0 bases, and the junction held 6 bases outside the gene matches. Germline CDR1 reads SGHTA; CDR2 reads FQGTGA. This CDR3 reads CASSAETSASYNEQFF. The CDR3 region has the DNA TGTGCCAGCAGCGCCGAGACTAGCGCCTCCTACAATGAGCAGTTCTTC.

V usage is TRBV7-9 and J usage is TRBJ2-1; weak D call: TRBD1 (7 bases). This CDR3 region has 14 residues. Germline V CDR1 and CDR2: SEHNR, FQNEAQ (reference sequence). Trimming removed 7 bases from V and 2 bases from J, with 12 bases in between. In DNA, the CDR3 is TGTGCCAGCATCCCCAGGGGGGCCTACAATGAGCAGTTCTTC. Its protein product is CASIPRGAYNEQFF.

The V gene is TRBV10-3, the J gene TRBJ1-1; D not certain. Trimming shortened V by 8 bases and J by 3 bases, and 13 bases separated the two germline ends. The CDR3 consists of 13 residues. Germline values: CDR1 ENHRY, CDR2 SYGVKD. In nucleotides, the CDR3 is TGTGCCATCGATGCTTGTGGGGACACTGAAGCTTTCTTT. It specifies CAIDACGDTEAFF.